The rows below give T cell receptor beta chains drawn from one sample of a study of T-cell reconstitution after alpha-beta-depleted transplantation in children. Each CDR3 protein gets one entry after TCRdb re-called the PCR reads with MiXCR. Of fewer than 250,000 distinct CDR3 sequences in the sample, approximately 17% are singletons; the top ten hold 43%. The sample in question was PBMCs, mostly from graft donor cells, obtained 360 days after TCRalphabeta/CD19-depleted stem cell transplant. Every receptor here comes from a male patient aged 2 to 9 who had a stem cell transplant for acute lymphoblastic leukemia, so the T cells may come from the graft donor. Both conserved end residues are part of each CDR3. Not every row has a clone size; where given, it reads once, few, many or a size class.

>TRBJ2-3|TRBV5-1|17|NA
CASSAEDARSSTDTQYF
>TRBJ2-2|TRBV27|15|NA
CASSRGGAITGELFF
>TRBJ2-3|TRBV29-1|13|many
CSVVIQGTDTQYF
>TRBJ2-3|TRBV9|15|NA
CASSVGTGKTDTQYF
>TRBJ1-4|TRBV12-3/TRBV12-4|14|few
CASTHSGRFEKLFF
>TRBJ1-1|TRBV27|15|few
CASSSPHRENTEAFF
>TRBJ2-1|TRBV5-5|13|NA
CASSSNLNNEQFF
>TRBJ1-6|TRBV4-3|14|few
CASSRRNSNSPLHF
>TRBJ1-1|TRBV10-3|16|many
CAISEPSHGGDTEAFF
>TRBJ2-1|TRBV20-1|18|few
CSAKLTEKDYRSYNEQFF
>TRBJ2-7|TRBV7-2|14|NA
CASSLGGVVYEQYF
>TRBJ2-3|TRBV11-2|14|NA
CASSLLGITDTQYF
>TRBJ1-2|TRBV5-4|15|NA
CASSLDGTANYGYTF
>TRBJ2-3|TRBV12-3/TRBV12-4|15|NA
CASSPARGIVDTQYF
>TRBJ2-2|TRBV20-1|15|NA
CSARDSRGRAGELFF
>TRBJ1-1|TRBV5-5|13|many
CASSLRGLTEAFF
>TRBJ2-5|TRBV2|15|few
CASMYLGGALETQYF
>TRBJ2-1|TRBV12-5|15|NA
CASGPGQLVGSEQFF
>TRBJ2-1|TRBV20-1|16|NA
CSARAATERSSNEQFF
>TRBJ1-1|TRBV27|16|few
CASSRDRAYLNTEAFF
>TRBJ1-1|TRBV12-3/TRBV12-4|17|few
CASSFGTRDSTNTEAFF
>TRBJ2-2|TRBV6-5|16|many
CASRWTSGGFTGELFF
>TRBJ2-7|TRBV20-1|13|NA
CSAVSRVAYEQYF
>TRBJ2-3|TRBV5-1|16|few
CASSFEGLAGGDTQYF
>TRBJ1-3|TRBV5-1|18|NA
CASSLEPGGGSSGNTIYF
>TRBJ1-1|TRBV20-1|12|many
CSARFVGTEAFF
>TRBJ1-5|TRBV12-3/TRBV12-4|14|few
CASSLEGARQPQHF
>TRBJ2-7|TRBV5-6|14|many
CASSSQGGGYEQYF
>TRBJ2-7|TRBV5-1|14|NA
CASSPDRNSYEQYF
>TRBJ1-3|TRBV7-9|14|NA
CASSNGQPGNTIYF
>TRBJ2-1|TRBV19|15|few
CASSSTGPTYNEQFF
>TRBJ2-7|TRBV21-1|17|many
CASSKATSLRQTYEQYF
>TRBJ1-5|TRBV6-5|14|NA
CASSYRRGGQPQHF
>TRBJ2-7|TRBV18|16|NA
CASSPRLAGGRYEQYF
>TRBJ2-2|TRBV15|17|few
CATSRVARPGGFRELFF
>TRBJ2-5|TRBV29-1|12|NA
CSGGDGRETQYF
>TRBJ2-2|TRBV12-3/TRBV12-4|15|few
CASTPGGWRTGELFF
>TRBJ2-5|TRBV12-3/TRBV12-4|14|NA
CASSLPPQQETQYF
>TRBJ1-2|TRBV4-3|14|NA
CASSQEEDSYGYTF